This passage covers 25 T cell receptor beta chains from one sample sequenced in a study of T cell responses to AZD1222 COVID-19 vaccine. The data were produced by immunoSEQ multiplex PCR, yet TCRdb's version contains in-frame clones alone and is incomplete. The sample comprises over 50,000 clones, around 81% of which are singletons, and 26% rests with the top ten. Sequenced here: peripheral blood, sampled 28 days after the second AZD1222 dose. All receptors come from an adult who received the AZD1222 COVID-19 vaccine.

This clone has a single count. The rearrangement links TRBV2 to TRBJ2-3; D is possibly TRBD2 (6 bases). This CDR3 is 16 amino acids long. CDR1 is SNHLY, CDR2 FYNNEI, per germline. Here the CDR3 reads CAQQPVLASSTDTQYF. CDR3 sequence (DNA): TGTGCTCAACAGCCCGTACTAGCTTCTAGCACAGATACGCAGTATTTT.

This rearrangement joins TRBV6-4 to TRBJ2-3; TRBD1 agrees at 7 bases. J was trimmed by 1 base and V by 5 bases; bases with no gene match: 3. CDR3 length equals 14 residues. CDR1 and CDR2 from the germline V gene are MRHNA and SNTAGT. CDR3 sequence (DNA): TGTGCCAGCAGTACTACAGGGGGCACAGATACGCAGTATTTT. Protein sequence: CASSTTGGTDTQYF.

This chain connects TRBV9 to TRBJ2-3; possible D gene TRBD2, 6 bases. The V end was cut by 0 bases, the J end by 1 base, with 9 bases between. The CDR3 runs to 15 residues. Germline lookup yields CDR1 SGDLS and CDR2 YYNGEE. The CDR3 bases are TGTGCCAGCAGCGTAGTAGCGGAGGGCACAGATACGCAGTATTTT. The encoded protein is CASSVVAEGTDTQYF.

This clone was detected a few times. V gene TRBV5-8 combines with J gene TRBJ1-5; D remains ambiguous. The CDR3 extends over 13 amino acids. Germline V lookup: CDR1 SGHTS, CDR2 YDEGEE. V was trimmed by 4 bases and J by 4 bases, leaving 9 bases between them. CDR3 DNA sequence: TGTGCCAGCAGCCCGAGCAGGAATCAGCCCCAGCATTTT. Translating gives CASSPSRNQPQHF.

The chain carries TRBV29-1 and TRBJ2-1; 7 positions agree with TRBD2. CDR1 SQVTM and CDR2 ANQGSEA come from the germline V gene. The CDR3 loop spans 14 amino acids. With 4 bases clipped from V and 2 bases from J, the junction kept 5 bases outside the gene matches. The chain's CDR3 is CSVGVAGPYNEQFF. In nucleotides, the CDR3 is TGCAGCGTTGGGGTAGCGGGCCCCTACAATGAGCAGTTCTTC.

The chain is built from TRBV30 and TRBJ1-6; D is uncertain. The V end was cut by 2 bases, the J end by 0 bases, with 11 bases between. Germline V CDR1 and CDR2: GTSNPN, SVGIG (reference sequence). The CDR3 has 16 amino acids. The CDR3 loop is CAWSSVALSYNSPLHF. In DNA, the CDR3 is TGTGCCTGGAGTTCGGTGGCCCTCTCCTATAATTCACCCCTCCACTTT.

V and J are TRBV19 and TRBJ2-2, with 10 nucleotides matching TRBD1. The CDR3 loop spans 16 amino acids. The junction had 5 bases not matched to a gene; V was cut back by 1 base and J by 6 bases. Germline CDR1 reads LNHDA; CDR2 reads SQIVND (reference sequence). The CDR3, as DNA: TGTGCCAGTAGTATAGGAAGACAGGGGGCACCCGGGGAGCTGTTTTTT. It codes for CASSIGRQGAPGELFF. Full variable domain (outside the CDR3, taken from reference TRBV19 and TRBJ2-2): DGGITQSPKYLFRKEGQNVTLSCEQNLNHDAMYWYRQDPGQGLRLIYYSQIVNDFQKGDIAEGYSVSREKKESFPLTVTSAQKNPTAFYLCASSIGRQGAPGELFFGEGSRLTVL.

This chain connects TRBV12-3 or TRBV12-4 to TRBJ2-2; no clear D gene. CDR3 size: 13 residues. V gave up 8 bases and J gave up 2 bases, with 9 bases separating them. This CDR3 reads CASRYLNTGELFF. CDR3 bases: TGTGCCAGCCGGTACCTAAACACCGGGGAGCTGTTTTTT.

The chain combines TRBV28 with TRBJ2-3, with D unclear. CDR1 and CDR2 from the germline V gene are MDHEN and SYDVKM. Trimming took off 3 bases at V and 1 base at J, with 14 bases between the two ends. This CDR3 contains 16 residues. CDR3 DNA: TGTGCCAGCAGTTTGGGTGTGGCCACCCGCACAGATACGCAGTATTTT. This encodes CASSLGVATRTDTQYF.

The rearrangement uses TRBV20-1 and TRBJ2-1; D gene unclear. Trimming stripped 3 bases from V and 2 bases from J, with 14 bases between. This CDR3 spans 15 amino acids. Germline assignment: CDR1 DFQATT and CDR2 SNEGSKA (reference sequence). The CDR3 DNA follows: TGCAGTGCTAGTTCCGCGGTCAATCCCTACAATGAGCAGTTCTTC. Translating it yields CSASSAVNPYNEQFF.

The V gene is TRBV7-9, the J gene TRBJ1-3, with D possibly matching TRBD1 (5 bases). The V end lost 5 bases, the J end lost 4 bases, and 15 bases lay between the germline ends. The CDR3 has 15 residues. Germline CDR1 and CDR2: SEHNR and FQNEAQ (reference sequence). The CDR3 reads CASSPNQGSGNTIYF. Here the CDR3 DNA reads TGTGCCAGCAGCCCCAATCAGGGTTCGGGAAACACCATATATTTT.

The CDR3: CASSLRSWPYEQYF. CDR3 DNA sequence: TGTGCCAGCAGCTTAAGGAGTTGGCCCTACGAGCAGTACTTC. This chain links TRBV5-6 with TRBJ2-7; no clear D gene. CDR3 length: 14 amino acids. Between the trimmed V and J ends, which lost 2 bases and 2 bases, there was a span of 11 bases. Germline assignment: CDR1 SGHDT and CDR2 YYEEEE.

This chain joins TRBV19 and TRBJ1-1; no clear D gene. V shed 6 bases and J shed 3 bases, with 11 bases lying between them. The CDR3 sequence is 13 residues long. Germline loops: CDR1 LNHDA, CDR2 SQIVND (reference sequence). The CDR3, as DNA: TGTGCCAGTAGGTTTAGTAGCGACACTGAAGCTTTCTTT. Residues: CASRFSSDTEAFF.

V usage is TRBV7-3 and J usage is TRBJ2-7; 11 bases agree with TRBD2. The ends lost 0 bases at V and 0 bases at J; junction bases unmatched: 4. CDR1 SGHTA and CDR2 FQGTGA come from the germline V gene. CDR3 size: 17 residues. CDR3: CASSLTGGTSGSYEQYF. CDR3 bases: TGTGCCAGCAGCTTAACAGGGGGGACTAGCGGCTCCTACGAGCAGTACTTC.

The chain uses TRBV5-1 and TRBJ2-3, with TRBD2 matching 8 bases. CDR3 length: 15 residues. CDR1 SGHRS and CDR2 YFSETQ come from the germline V gene. The J segment lost 6 bases and the V segment lost 0 bases, leaving 6 bases of the junction unmatched. CDR3 nucleotide sequence: TGCGCCAGCAGCTTGGGAGCGGGAGTCGATGATACGCAGTATTTT. Translating gives CASSLGAGVDDTQYF.

This clone turned up a few times. The chain has TRBV29-1 and TRBJ2-7; D is perhaps TRBD1 (5 bases). Trimming pared 8 bases from V and 0 bases from J, leaving 17 bases between. Germline values: CDR1 SQVTM, CDR2 ANQGSEA. This CDR3 is built from 14 residues. CDR3 DNA: TGCAGCATTTCCCAGGGCCGGACCTCCTACGAGCAGTACTTC. Translated: CSISQGRTSYEQYF.

The rearrangement links TRBV3-1 (or the pseudogene TRBV3-2) to TRBJ2-7; 7 nucleotides line up with TRBD1. Germline loops: CDR1 LGHDT, CDR2 YNNKEL (reference sequence). The CDR3 loop spans 15 amino acids. V gave up 2 bases and J gave up 4 bases; unmatched junction bases: 8. Here the CDR3 reads CASSQTFGQAYEQYF. The CDR3 DNA is TGTGCCAGCAGCCAAACCTTCGGACAGGCTTACGAGCAGTACTTC.

The rearrangement uses TRBV25-1 and TRBJ2-7, with 11 positions matching TRBD2. This CDR3 is built from 17 residues. Trimming at V came to 8 bases and at J to 1 base, leaving 13 bases not matched to a gene. The germline V gene encodes CDR1 MGHDK and CDR2 SYGVNS. CDR3 sequence: CASAPTSLAGGSYEQYF. The CDR3 DNA reads as TGTGCCAGCGCACCCACATCGCTAGCGGGAGGTTCCTACGAGCAGTACTTC.

The rearrangement uses TRBV29-1 and TRBJ1-1; unclear D gene. Germline V gene data show CDR1 as SQVTM and CDR2 as ANQGSEA. The V gene lost 7 bases and the J gene lost 7 bases, with 10 bases spanning the gap. This CDR3 region has 10 residues. The CDR3 DNA is TGCAGCGCTTCAAAAGGTGAAGCTTTCTTT. It codes for CSASKGEAFF.

The CDR3: CATSDRQGRGEQYF. In DNA, the CDR3 is TGTGCCACCAGTGATCGACAGGGAAGGGGCGAGCAGTACTTC. The chain joins TRBV24-1 to TRBJ2-7; 7 bases align to TRBD1. From germline, CDR1 is KGHDR and CDR2 SFDVKD. The V and J ends lost 3 bases and 6 bases, in that order; junction bases with no gene match: 7. This CDR3 spans 14 amino acids.

This clone is medium-sized (0.01 to 0.1%) in the sample. The rearrangement uses TRBV19 and TRBJ1-1, with unresolved D. V was shortened by 5 bases and J by 1 base, with 5 bases between the two germline ends. This CDR3 is built from 12 residues. Germline V CDR1 and CDR2: LNHDA, SQIVND (reference sequence). CDR3 in amino acids: CASSYPNTEAFF. The CDR3 bases are TGTGCCAGTAGTTACCCGAACACTGAAGCTTTCTTT.

V is TRBV28 and J is TRBJ2-1; 8 bases map to TRBD1. The V segment lost 5 bases and the J segment 2 bases; nucleotides outside the gene matches: 5. CDR1 is MDHEN and CDR2 is SYDVKM in the germline V gene. The CDR3 has 15 residues. CDR3 residues: CASSALQGAYNEQFF. CDR3 DNA sequence: TGTGCCAGCAGTGCCTTACAGGGGGCCTACAATGAGCAGTTCTTC.

The CDR3 sequence: CASSTPGTGGHEQYF. The CDR3 bases are TGTGCCAGTAGTACTCCCGGGACAGGGGGCCACGAGCAGTACTTC. The rearrangement links TRBV19 to TRBJ2-7; 12 nucleotides line up with TRBD1. The CDR3 extends over 15 amino acids. CDR1 and CDR2 (germline): LNHDA, SQIVND (reference sequence). After removal of 4 bases from V and 5 bases from J, the junction contained 6 bases not matched to a gene.

This clone was seen only once. Germline and junction disagree at one end, which may indicate a read error. The chain is built from TRBV28 and TRBJ1-2; 7 bases line up with TRBD1. Germline-derived CDR1 and CDR2 are MDHEN and SYDVKM. This CDR3 comprises 12 residues. CDR3 DNA sequence: TGTGCCAGCAGGACTCGGGACAGAGGAGTAAACTTC. Its protein product is CASRTRDRGVNF.

The chain is built from TRBV6-5 and TRBJ1-3; weak D call: TRBD1 (6 bases). Germline V gives CDR1 MNHEY, CDR2 SVGAGI. Trimming left V 10 bases short and J 0 bases short, with 16 bases between. The CDR3 is made up of 15 amino acids. The CDR3 coding sequence is TGTGCCACCCCCGGGACACTGCTCTCTGGAAACACCATATATTTT. It yields the protein CATPGTLLSGNTIYF.